The sequence of this T cell receptor (beta chain) was determined in a study of CD8 T cells in Susac syndrome. Per the germline V gene, CDR1 is SEHNR and CDR2 is FQNEAQ (reference sequence). This CDR3 comprises 13 residues. Trimming took off 3 bases at V and 6 bases at J, with 9 bases between the two ends. When the RNA was reverse transcribed, random hexamers were used with an input of 0.5 to 1 ug. An immunoSEQ multiplex PCR amplified TCR beta CDR3 over 54 Vbeta and 13 Jbeta. In TCRdb, the immunoSEQ multiplex PCR reads were re-called with MiXCR into one record per CDR3 protein. The sample shows hundreds of thousands of distinct CDR3 sequences, 90% to 95% of them seen only once.

The rearrangement joins TRBV7-9 to TRBJ2-1; tentative D call: TRBD1 (5 bases). The receptor's source is a human donor with multiple sclerosis. The sequenced sample was CD8+ T cells from PBMCs. In nucleotides, the CDR3 is TGTGCCAGCAGCTTGACAGTTGGCAATGAGCAGTTCTTC. Translating gives CASSLTVGNEQFF. The full variable domain, its missing parts supplied by reference TRBV7-9 and TRBJ2-1, is DTGVSQNPRHKITKRGQNVTFRCDPISEHNRLYWYRQTLGQGPEFLTYFQNEAQLEKSRLLSDRFSAERPKGSFSTLEIQRTEQGDSAMYLCASSLTVGNEQFFGPGTRLTVL.